This T cell receptor beta chain comes out of a study of T cells in Graves' hyperthyroidism and ophthalmopathy. Notes on the study in general: Before onset, ophthalmopathy was predicted by the model a median 6.5 months earlier. Appearing also in blood were most of the thyroid clonotypes expanded above 0.001.

The CDR3 runs to 14 residues. The germline V gene has CDR1 LNHDA and CDR2 SQIVND (reference sequence). Trimming removed 0 bases at V and 2 bases at J, with 7 bases between. Of note for this clonotype: Antigen specificity is unknown.

RNA transcripts served as the template for amplifying TCR beta CDR3 regions. When the TCR CDR3 underwent first-round RT-PCR, the HTBI primer set was used. Via MiXCR, TCRdb re-called the multiplex PCR reads, giving one row per CDR3 protein. The sample includes around 350,000 distinct CDR3 sequences, about 20% of them seen just once. Criteria for exclusion of patients were uncontrolled infection, other autoimmune disease, pregnancy or lactation. The PBMCs were sourced from fresh peripheral blood (10 ml). Sequenced input: blood. J is TRBJ1-2 and V is TRBV19; D is undetermined. The clonotype originates from a woman aged 18-29 years with Graves' hyperthyroidism. The CDR3 DNA sequence: TGTGCCAGTAGTATAGAAGGATTCAACTATGGCTACACCTTC. It encodes CASSIEGFNYGYTF. Full variable domain (missing parts from reference TRBV19 and TRBJ1-2): DGGITQSPKYLFRKEGQNVTLSCEQNLNHDAMYWYRQDPGQGLRLIYYSQIVNDFQKGDIAEGYSVSREKKESFPLTVTSAQKNPTAFYLCASSIEGFNYGYTFGSGTRLTVV.